This T cell receptor beta chain stems from a study of shared clonotypes between healthy human individuals (TCRdb year 2020). Regarding the study in general: The cohort included a few men and two women between 18 and 49 years of age. For each donor, CD4 naive and CD4 memory were each given three plates, CD8 naive was given two plates, and CD8 memory was given one plate. Blood TCR repertoires of a handful of healthy adults were deeply sequenced to estimate repertoire size and the extent of clonotype sharing between individuals. Libraries were prepared and TCR repertoires were sequenced by different laboratories using diverse techniques, in order to increase sequencing depth and limit assay-specific biases. Per donor, leukapheresis produced somewhere between about 0.8 and 9 billion PBMCs.

CD8 naive samples were obtained by positive selection for CCR7 among CD45RO-negative cells, yielding a CD45RA+CCR7+ population from which TemRA cells were excluded. The donors were healthy, HIV-negative adults with no recently reported acute infections or vaccinations. Every donor was a Caucasian adult living in Nashville, Tennessee, USA. Blood was obtained by leukapheresis, after which PBMCs were separated by Ficoll-Histopaque density gradient centrifugation and cryopreserved in liquid nitrogen vapor phase. Analytical flow cytometry was used to check the purity and quantity of each magnetically sorted T cell population. From each sorted fraction, genomic DNA was isolated and quantified by UV absorbance on a Nanodrop 2000c. The CDR3 runs 14 residues from the cysteine to the phenylalanine. Only the CDR3 region is kept as DNA, spanning 42 bases read in frame from base 1. At the junction V is shortened by 1 base and J by 2 bases, with 9 bases in between. Reading the germline V gene gives CDR1 SGHAT and CDR2 FQNNGV.

Findings and caveats that apply to the study as a whole: When several donors were compared, the shared fraction of clonotypes was about 5% for naive CD4, approximately 3.5% for naive CD8, more than 2% for memory CD4, and 0.35% to 0.4% for memory CD8. Incomplete sequencing was indicated by rarefaction of sorted-subset datasets, despite the large sequencing depth. Pairwise subsampling indicated that sequencing depth was expected to affect the degree of clonotype sharing among donors. Because the study included a small number of donors, the genetic and exposure-history diversity represented was limited. Clonotypes shared by all four sorted-subset donors showed higher generation probabilities than non-shared clonotypes. Only blood was sampled, and tissue TCR repertoires likely differ from those in blood. Larger estimated clonotype richness was generally found for naive subsets than for memory subsets.

Note on this clone: Its antigen has not been determined. Base-call qualities are not available, and no considerably larger clone is one nucleotide away. The identical CDR3 is also encoded by other nucleotide sequences in the sample.

Using the deep immunoSEQ assay, TCR CDR3 regions were amplified from genomic DNA by multiplex PCR. Genomic DNA extracted from each cell subset was distributed evenly over all wells of several immunoSEQ 96-well plates, and each plate served as one replicate. Each replicate PCR for sorted subsets received roughly 200 ng genomic DNA, equal to tens of thousands of T cell genomes. Purified libraries were quantified with a Qubit 3.0 fluorometer, sized on a Bioanalyzer 2100, and re-quantified with the KAPA Library Quantification kit. Every immunoSEQ 96-well plate was sequenced on a separate single-read 150-cycle Illumina NextSeq 550 flow cell. The study's processing was this. Because the immunoSEQ output included only junctional sequences and no quality scores, the filtering could not be the same as the filtering used for full-length reads. To assign V/J genes and CDR3, sequences were annotated using PyIR, a Python wrapper for IgBLAST v1.9, with IMGT germline references. Any read was removed if the V/J assignment was weak (E-value above 1e-6), the CDR3 was missing, or the read contained stop codons, out-of-frame junctions, or ambiguous translated residues. V3J clonotypes were defined as sequences sharing the same inferred V gene, J gene, and CDR3 amino acid sequence. To compute the percentage overlap between repertoires, the number of shared unique clonotypes was divided by the size of the smaller repertoire. Repertoire richness was assessed with RTK rarefaction, the Chao1 estimator, and Recon v2.1 estimates of unobserved clonotypes. Generation probabilities for all TCRbeta clonotypes obtained by the gDNA method from a handful of donors were computed using OLGA. Held by TCRdb, this immuneACCESS table contains in-frame sequences only and omits some clones. Under half of the omission traces to an unresolved V gene where checked; the cause of the rest is unknown. V, J and clone size are those of that table, while D and trimming were read from the DNA. The sample table records about 2.1 million clones; about 93% of these occur just once. The ten top clones hold around 1.7% of the sample.

The receptor was isolated from a man younger than 35 in good health. Some clones in this sample may be carry-over from other donors' samples. The sample comprised naive CD8+ T cells from PBMCs. The cell subset or site label for this specimen denotes: CD45RA+CCR7+. The rearranged chain carries TRBV11-2 and TRBJ2-7; no confident D gene assignment can be made. The DNA sequence follows: TGTGCCAGCAGCTTAGCGGCGGCTACCTACGAGCAGTACTTC. This sequence encodes CASSLAAATYEQYF.